Listed below are T cell receptor beta chains from one sample, sequenced in a study of cytomegalovirus exposure and HLA in healthy donors. Repertoires were generated with immunoSEQ multiplex PCR, while TCRdb's copy carries only in-frame clones and drops some. The data hold over 60,000 clones, with 96% observed a single time. What was sequenced was PBMCs. Source of these receptors: a woman aged 18-35 years in good health and CMV-seropositive. Both conserved end residues are part of each CDR3. The D gene is left open where the match is weak. A row's size may be missing; if present it is once, few, many or a size class.

D: NA; V: TRBV29-1; size: NA; J: TRBJ2-1; DNA: TGCAGCGTTGGGGAGAGCTCCTACAATGAGCAGTTCTTC; CDR3: CSVGESSYNEQFF
D: NA; V: TRBV7-2; size: NA; J: TRBJ2-7; DNA: TGTGCCAGCAGCTTAGGAGTGTTCTACGAGCAGTACTTC; CDR3: CASSLGVFYEQYF
D: NA; V: TRBV7-2; size: NA; J: TRBJ2-7; DNA: TGTGCCAGCAGCTTAGGGAGGGGTAACGAGCAGTACTTC; CDR3: CASSLGRGNEQYF
D: TRBD2; V: TRBV28; size: NA; J: TRBJ2-3; DNA: TGTGCCAGCACGGGACTAGCGGGTCCCGGCACAGATACGCAGTATTTT; CDR3: CASTGLAGPGTDTQYF
D: TRBD2; V: TRBV7-2; size: once; J: TRBJ2-3; DNA: TGTGCCAGCAGCTTAGCGCTAAGGTTTGGCGGGAGCTCTTCAGATACGCAGTATTTT; CDR3: CASSLALRFGGSSSDTQYF
D: TRBD2; V: TRBV7-2; size: NA; J: TRBJ2-2; DNA: TGTGCCAGCAGCTTTTCCACTAGCGGGAGGGCCGGGGAGCTGTTTTTT; CDR3: CASSFSTSGRAGELFF
D: NA; V: TRBV11-2; size: NA; J: TRBJ1-4; DNA: TGTGCCAGCAGCTTAGAAGGGGGGGCGGGTGAAAAACTGTTTTTT; CDR3: CASSLEGGAGEKLFF
D: NA; V: TRBV7-2; size: NA; J: TRBJ1-1; DNA: TGTGCCAGCAGCTTAGGCCCTCAGGGTAACACTGAAGCTTTCTTT; CDR3: CASSLGPQGNTEAFF
D: NA; V: TRBV5-1; size: NA; J: TRBJ2-3; DNA: TGCGCCAGCAGCTTGGTAGACTTAAGCACAGATACGCAGTATTTT; CDR3: CASSLVDLSTDTQYF
D: TRBD1; V: TRBV30; size: NA; J: TRBJ1-1; DNA: TGTGCCTGGAGTGAACAGGGGTACACTGAAGCTTTCTTT; CDR3: CAWSEQGYTEAFF
D: NA; V: TRBV28; size: NA; J: TRBJ1-2; DNA: TGTGCCAGCACCCTCCTCCAGGGGATGGATGGCTACACCTTC; CDR3: CASTLLQGMDGYTF
D: NA; V: TRBV5-5; size: NA; J: TRBJ1-2; DNA: TGTGCCAGCAGCTTGGGCGGTGGCTACACCTTC; CDR3: CASSLGGGYTF
D: NA; V: TRBV15; size: once; J: TRBJ2-3; DNA: TGTGCCACCAGCCCAAGCGGGCAGAGCACAGATACGCAGTATTTT; CDR3: CATSPSGQSTDTQYF
D: NA; V: TRBV21-1; size: NA; J: TRBJ2-7; DNA: TGTGCCAGCTCGGGGGGGTCCTACGAGCAGTACTTC; CDR3: CASSGGSYEQYF
D: TRBD2; V: TRBV27; size: NA; J: TRBJ2-1; DNA: TGTGCCAGCAGTTTACGACTAGCGGGAGGACTTGAGCAGTTCTTC; CDR3: CASSLRLAGGLEQFF
D: TRBD1; V: TRBV6-5; size: once; J: TRBJ2-7; DNA: TGTGCCAGCAGTTACTCGATACAGGGGAACTACGAGCAGTACTTC; CDR3: CASSYSIQGNYEQYF
D: NA; V: TRBV28; size: NA; J: TRBJ1-1; DNA: TGTGCCAGCGGTTGGCAGGCCTCAGGAGCTTTCTTT; CDR3: CASGWQASGAFF
D: NA; V: TRBV15; size: NA; J: TRBJ2-1; DNA: TGTGCCACCAGCAGGGTTCTTCAGGATCCCTACAATGAGCAGTTCTTC; CDR3: CATSRVLQDPYNEQFF
D: NA; V: TRBV18; size: NA; J: TRBJ1-3; DNA: TGTGCCAGCTCACCACCGGGGGGAAGTCGAGGAAACACCATATATTTT; CDR3: CASSPPGGSRGNTIYF
D: TRBD2; V: TRBV14; size: NA; J: TRBJ2-4; DNA: TGTGCCAGCAGCCGAACTAGCGGGAGGACCAAAAACATTCAGTACTTC; CDR3: CASSRTSGRTKNIQYF
D: TRBD2; V: TRBV2; size: NA; J: TRBJ2-7; DNA: TGTGCCAGCAGTAGCGGGAACGAGAACGAGCAGTACTTC; CDR3: CASSSGNENEQYF
D: TRBD2; V: TRBV2; size: NA; J: TRBJ2-1; DNA: TGTGCCAGCAACCCGGGACTAGGGACCAATGAGCAGTTCTTC; CDR3: CASNPGLGTNEQFF
D: NA; V: TRBV30; size: NA; J: TRBJ1-5; DNA: TGTGCCTGGAGTGACAGGGTAGGGGCTCAGCCCCAGCATTTT; CDR3: CAWSDRVGAQPQHF
D: TRBD1; V: TRBV5-6; size: NA; J: TRBJ2-7; DNA: TGTGCCAGCAGCTTACCGGGACAGGGGCCCTACGAGCAGTACTTC; CDR3: CASSLPGQGPYEQYF
D: TRBD2; V: TRBV14; size: NA; J: TRBJ2-1; DNA: TGTGCCAGCAGCCCCGCGGGGGTGGATGAGCAGTTCTTC; CDR3: CASSPAGVDEQFF
D: NA; V: TRBV4-2; size: once; J: TRBJ1-4; DNA: TGTGCCAGCAGCCAAACGAGGCAGGGGTCGGAAAAACTGTTTTTT; CDR3: CASSQTRQGSEKLFF
D: NA; V: TRBV10-3; size: NA; J: TRBJ2-7; DNA: TGTGCCATCAGTGCCGAACAGGGCTACGAGCAGTACTTC; CDR3: CAISAEQGYEQYF
D: NA; V: TRBV4-1; size: NA; J: TRBJ2-7; DNA: TGCGCCAGCAGCCAAGAATTTGGTCCAGGGGACTCCTACGAGCAGTACTTC; CDR3: CASSQEFGPGDSYEQYF
D: TRBD1; V: TRBV5-6; size: NA; J: TRBJ2-3; DNA: TGTGCCAGCAGCTTCGGACAGGGGGCGGGAGATACGCAGTATTTT; CDR3: CASSFGQGAGDTQYF
D: TRBD2; V: TRBV28; size: NA; J: TRBJ2-2; DNA: TGTGCCAGCACTCGGACTAGCGGGAACACCGGGGAGCTGTTTTTT; CDR3: CASTRTSGNTGELFF
D: NA; V: TRBV5-4; size: NA; J: TRBJ2-7; DNA: TGTGCCAGCAGCTCGAAAGAGGCGACTAGCGAGCAGTACTTC; CDR3: CASSSKEATSEQYF
D: NA; V: TRBV7-9; size: NA; J: TRBJ2-7; DNA: TGTGCCAGCAGCTTAGATCACACCCAGGGACAACCCGTCTTC; CDR3: CASSLDHTQGQPVF
D: NA; V: TRBV11-2; size: NA; J: TRBJ2-2; DNA: TGTGCCAGCAGCTTAGCAAGGGGGAACACCGGGGAGCTGTTTTTT; CDR3: CASSLARGNTGELFF
D: TRBD2; V: TRBV5-8; size: once; J: TRBJ2-1; DNA: TGTGCCAGCAGTCCCTGGGGGGGTGAGCAGTTCTTC; CDR3: CASSPWGGEQFF
D: NA; V: TRBV6-6; size: once; J: TRBJ2-3; DNA: TGTGCCAGCAGTTACCTACGGGGAAACACAGATACGCAGTATTTT; CDR3: CASSYLRGNTDTQYF
D: TRBD2; V: TRBV4-1; size: NA; J: TRBJ2-5; DNA: TGCGCCAGCAGCCAAGTCAGACTAGCGAAAGAGACCCAGTACTTC; CDR3: CASSQVRLAKETQYF